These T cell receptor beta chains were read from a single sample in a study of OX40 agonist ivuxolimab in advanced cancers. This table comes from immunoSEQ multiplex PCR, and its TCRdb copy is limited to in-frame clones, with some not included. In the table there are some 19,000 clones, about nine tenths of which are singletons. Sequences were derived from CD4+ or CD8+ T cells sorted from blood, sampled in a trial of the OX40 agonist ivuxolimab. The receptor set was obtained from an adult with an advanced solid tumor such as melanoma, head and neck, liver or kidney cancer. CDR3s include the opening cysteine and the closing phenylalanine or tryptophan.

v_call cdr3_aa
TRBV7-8 CASSLVGRGYTF
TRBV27 CASSLEPSYEQYF
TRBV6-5 CASSYYGTRDNEQFF
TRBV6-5 CASRLGTGAGNTIYF
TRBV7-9 CASSRFGTEETQYF
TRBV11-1 CASSSTGWNTEAFF
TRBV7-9 CASSFRDRNSEQYF
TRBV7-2 CASSLGYQGGQPQHF
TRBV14 CASSQEGSGILTYGYTF
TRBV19 CASRGPGGTAYNEQFF
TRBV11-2 CASSLYREGHYNEQFF
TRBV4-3 CASSQDGRTYEQYF
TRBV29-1 CSARLASDTQYF
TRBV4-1 CASSQGTGREDQPQHF
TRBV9 CASSAGARKDRNEKLFF
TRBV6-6 CASSSGGYTEAFF
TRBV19 CASSSSGYYEQYF
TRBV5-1 CASSLDRGTEAFF
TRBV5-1 CASLGDSSYEQYF
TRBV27 CASSWSHQPYEQYF
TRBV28 CASRTIYRDGRGTGELFF
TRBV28 CASTLQLAGGNEQFF
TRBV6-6 CASSQGLAGRNEQFF
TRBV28 CASSFVLGRSQHF
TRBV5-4 CASSLPGLVGETQYF
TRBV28 CASSLRTGDDEQYF
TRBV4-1 CASSQVTGGRTGELFF
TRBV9 CASSPSLGTEAFF
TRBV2 CASSGLGGPTNEKLFF
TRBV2 CATLTSGRSGTQYF
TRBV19 CASSTYDTNTEAFF
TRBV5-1 CASSLFRDGEQFF
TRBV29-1 CSVDDDHQGYYGYTF
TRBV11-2 CASSLGRSEQYF
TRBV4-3 CASSQDMASGRPDTQYF
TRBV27 CASSPGLAGVWTDTGELFF
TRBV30 CAWRSGLEWKKLFF
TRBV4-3 CASSQETSPGELFF
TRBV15 CATSDRLAPYEQYF
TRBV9 CASTSGGELFF
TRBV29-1 CSVEGLAPNEKLFF
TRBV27 CASSLTGALSGNTIYF
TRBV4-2 CASGHRGNTGELFF
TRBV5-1 CASSLSGVLSTDTQYF
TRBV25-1 CASSRSAELQSRANVLTF
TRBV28 CASSFAVEPQHF
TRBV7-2 CASSLRDTGPNEQFF